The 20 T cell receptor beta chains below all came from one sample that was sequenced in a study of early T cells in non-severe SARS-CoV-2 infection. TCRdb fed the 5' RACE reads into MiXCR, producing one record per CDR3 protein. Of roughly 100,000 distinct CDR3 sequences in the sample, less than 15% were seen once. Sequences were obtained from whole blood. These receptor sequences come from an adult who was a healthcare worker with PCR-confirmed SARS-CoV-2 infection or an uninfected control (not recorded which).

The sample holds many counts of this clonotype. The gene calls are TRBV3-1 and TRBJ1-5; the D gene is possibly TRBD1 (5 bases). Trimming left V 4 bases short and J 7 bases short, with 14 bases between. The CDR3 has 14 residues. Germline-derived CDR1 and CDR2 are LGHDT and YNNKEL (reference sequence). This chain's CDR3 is CASSRAGEGQPQHF. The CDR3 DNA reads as TGTGCCAGCAGCCGGGCCGGCGAGGGGCAGCCCCAGCATTTT. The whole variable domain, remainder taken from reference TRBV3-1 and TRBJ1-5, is DTAVSQTPKYLVTQMGNDKSIKCEQNLGHDTMYWYKQDSKKFLKIMFSYNNKELIINETVPNRFSPKSPDKAHLNLHINSLELGDSAVYFCASSRAGEGQPQHFGDGTRLSIL.

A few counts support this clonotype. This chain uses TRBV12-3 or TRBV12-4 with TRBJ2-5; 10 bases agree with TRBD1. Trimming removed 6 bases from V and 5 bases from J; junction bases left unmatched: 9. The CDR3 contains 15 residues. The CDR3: CASSTGTGVFETQYF. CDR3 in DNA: TGTGCCAGCAGCACCGGGACAGGGGTGTTCGAGACCCAGTACTTC.

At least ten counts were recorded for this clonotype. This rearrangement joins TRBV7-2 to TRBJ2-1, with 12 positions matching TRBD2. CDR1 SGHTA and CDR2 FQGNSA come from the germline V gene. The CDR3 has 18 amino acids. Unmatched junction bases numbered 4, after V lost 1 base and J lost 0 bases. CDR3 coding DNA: TGTGCCAGCAGCTTAGTAAGGACTAGCGGGGTCTCCTACAATGAGCAGTTCTTC. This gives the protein CASSLVRTSGVSYNEQFF.

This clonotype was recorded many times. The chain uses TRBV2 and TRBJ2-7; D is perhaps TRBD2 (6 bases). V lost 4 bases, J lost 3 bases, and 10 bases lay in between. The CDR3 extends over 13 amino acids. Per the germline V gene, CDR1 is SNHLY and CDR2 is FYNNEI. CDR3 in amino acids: CASSGIADYEQYF. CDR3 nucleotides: TGTGCCAGCAGTGGGATAGCGGACTACGAGCAGTACTTC.

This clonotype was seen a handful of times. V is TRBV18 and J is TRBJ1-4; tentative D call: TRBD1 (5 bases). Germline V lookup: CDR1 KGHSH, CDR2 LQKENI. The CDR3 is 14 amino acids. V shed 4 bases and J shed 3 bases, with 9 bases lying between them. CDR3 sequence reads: CASSQTEANEKLFF. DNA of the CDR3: TGTGCCAGCTCACAGACAGAAGCTAATGAAAAACTGTTTTTT.

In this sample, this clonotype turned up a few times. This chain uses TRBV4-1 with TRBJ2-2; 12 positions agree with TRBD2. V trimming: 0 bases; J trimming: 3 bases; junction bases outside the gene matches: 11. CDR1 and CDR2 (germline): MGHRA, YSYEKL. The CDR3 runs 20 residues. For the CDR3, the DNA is TGCGCCAGCAGCCAAGAAGCCCTAGCGGGGGGGCCTGGGGACACCGGGGAGCTGTTTTTT. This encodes CASSQEALAGGPGDTGELFF.

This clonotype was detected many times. CDR3 sequence: CATSRDRGDSGEQYF. The CDR3 coding sequence is TGTGCCACCAGCAGAGATCGGGGGGACAGCGGGGAGCAGTACTTC. The gene calls are TRBV15 and TRBJ2-7; the D gene could be TRBD1 or TRBD2 (7 bases each). Germline V lookup: CDR1 LNHNV, CDR2 YYDKDF (reference sequence). The CDR3 has 15 residues. Between the trimmed V and J ends, which lost 0 bases and 7 bases, there was a span of 16 bases. The full variable domain, rest sourced from reference TRBV15 and TRBJ2-7, is DAMVIQNPRYQVTQFGKPVTLSCSQTLNHNVMYWYQQKSSQAPKLLFHYYDKDFNNEADTPDNFQSRRPNTSFCFLDIRSPGLGDTAMYLCATSRDRGDSGEQYFGPGTRLTVT.

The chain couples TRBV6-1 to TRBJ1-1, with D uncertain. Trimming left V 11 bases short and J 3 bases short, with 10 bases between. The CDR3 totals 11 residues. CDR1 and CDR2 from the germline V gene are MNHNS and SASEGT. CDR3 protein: CAALGDTEAFF. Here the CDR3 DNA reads TGTGCCGCCCTCGGGGACACTGAAGCTTTCTTT.

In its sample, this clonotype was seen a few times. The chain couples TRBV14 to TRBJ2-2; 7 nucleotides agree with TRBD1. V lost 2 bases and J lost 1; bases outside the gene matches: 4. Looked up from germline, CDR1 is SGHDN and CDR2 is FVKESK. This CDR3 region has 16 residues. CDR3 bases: TGTGCCAGCAGCCAATTCCGGACAGGGAACACCGGGGAGCTGTTTTTT. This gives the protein CASSQFRTGNTGELFF.

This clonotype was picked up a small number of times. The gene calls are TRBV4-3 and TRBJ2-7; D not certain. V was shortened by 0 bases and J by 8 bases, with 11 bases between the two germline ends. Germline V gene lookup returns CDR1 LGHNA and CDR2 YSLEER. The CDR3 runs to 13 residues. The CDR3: CASSQDRPSQQYF. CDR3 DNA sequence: TGCGCCAGCAGCCAAGATCGACCTAGTCAGCAGTACTTC.

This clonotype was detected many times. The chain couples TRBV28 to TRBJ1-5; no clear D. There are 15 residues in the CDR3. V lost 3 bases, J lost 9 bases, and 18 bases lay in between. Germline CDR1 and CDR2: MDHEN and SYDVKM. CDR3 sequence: CASSFRRATALPQHF. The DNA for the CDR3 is TGTGCCAGCAGTTTTAGGAGGGCCACTGCTCTGCCCCAGCATTTT.

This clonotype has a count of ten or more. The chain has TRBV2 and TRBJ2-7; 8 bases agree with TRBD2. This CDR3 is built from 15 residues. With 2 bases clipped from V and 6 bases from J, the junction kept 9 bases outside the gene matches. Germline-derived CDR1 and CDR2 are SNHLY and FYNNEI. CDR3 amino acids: CASSESGGAFREQYF. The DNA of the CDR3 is TGTGCCAGCAGTGAATCCGGGGGGGCCTTCCGCGAGCAGTACTTC.

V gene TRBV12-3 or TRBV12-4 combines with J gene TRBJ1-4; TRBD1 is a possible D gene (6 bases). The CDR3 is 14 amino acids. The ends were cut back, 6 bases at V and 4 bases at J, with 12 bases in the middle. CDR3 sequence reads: CASSLGQLNEKLFF. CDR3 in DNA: TGTGCCAGCAGCCTAGGACAGCTTAATGAAAAACTGTTTTTT.

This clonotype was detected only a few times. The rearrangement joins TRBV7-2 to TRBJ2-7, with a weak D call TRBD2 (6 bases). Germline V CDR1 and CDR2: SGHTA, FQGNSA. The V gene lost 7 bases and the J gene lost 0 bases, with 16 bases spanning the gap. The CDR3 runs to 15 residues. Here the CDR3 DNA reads TGTGCCAGCACTCGAGACGGAGGGTTCTCCTACGAGCAGTACTTC. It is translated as CASTRDGGFSYEQYF. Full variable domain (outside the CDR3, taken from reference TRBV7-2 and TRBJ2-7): GAGVSQSPSNKVTEKGKDVELRCDPISGHTALYWYRQSLGQGLEFLIYFQGNSAPDKSGLPSDRFSAERTGGSVSTLTIQRTQQEDSAVYLCASTRDGGFSYEQYFGPGTRLTVT.

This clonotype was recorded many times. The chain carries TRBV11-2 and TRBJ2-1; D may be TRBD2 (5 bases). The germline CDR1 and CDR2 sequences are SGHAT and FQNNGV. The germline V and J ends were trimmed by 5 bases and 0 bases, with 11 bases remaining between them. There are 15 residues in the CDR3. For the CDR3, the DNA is TGTGCCAGCAGCCACCGGACTTACTCCTACAATGAGCAGTTCTTC. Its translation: CASSHRTYSYNEQFF.

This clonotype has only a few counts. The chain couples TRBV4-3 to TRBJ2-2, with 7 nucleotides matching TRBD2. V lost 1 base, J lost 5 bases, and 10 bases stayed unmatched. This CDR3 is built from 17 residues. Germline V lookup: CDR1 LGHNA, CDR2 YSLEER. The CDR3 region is CASSQGLGGGRTGELFF. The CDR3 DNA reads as TGCGCCAGCAGCCAAGGGTTAGGCGGGGGAAGGACCGGGGAGCTGTTTTTT.

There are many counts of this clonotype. The CDR3 DNA follows: TGCAGTGCTGTACAGCTCAATCAGCCCCAGCATTTT. It codes for CSAVQLNQPQHF. The rearrangement uses TRBV20-1 and TRBJ1-5; D gene unclear. Trimming removed 5 bases from V and 3 bases from J, with 8 bases in between. This CDR3 has 12 residues. The V gene's germline CDR1 is DFQATT and CDR2 SNEGSKA (reference sequence).

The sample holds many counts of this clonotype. CDR3: CASSSPTGEGQPQHF. CDR3 nucleotide sequence: TGTGCCAGCAGCTCCCCGACAGGGGAGGGTCAGCCCCAGCATTTT. The chain links TRBV28 to TRBJ1-5, with 8 bases that match TRBD1. V gave up 6 bases and J gave up 6 bases; unmatched junction bases: 10. CDR3 length equals 15 residues. Germline loops: CDR1 MDHEN, CDR2 SYDVKM. The whole variable domain, filled in from reference TRBV28 and TRBJ1-5, reads DVKVTQSSRYLVKRTGEKVFLECVQDMDHENMFWYRQDPGLGLRLIYFSYDVKMKEKGDIPEGYSVSREKKERFSLILESASTNQTSMYLCASSSPTGEGQPQHFGDGTRLSIL.

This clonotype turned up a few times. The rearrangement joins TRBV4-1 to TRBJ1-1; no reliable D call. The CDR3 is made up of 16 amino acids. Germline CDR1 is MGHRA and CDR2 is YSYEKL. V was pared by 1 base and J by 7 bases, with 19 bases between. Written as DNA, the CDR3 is TGCGCCAGCAGCCAAGTGCTCGGGATCCCTCCCGGTGAAGCTTTCTTT. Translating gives CASSQVLGIPPGEAFF.

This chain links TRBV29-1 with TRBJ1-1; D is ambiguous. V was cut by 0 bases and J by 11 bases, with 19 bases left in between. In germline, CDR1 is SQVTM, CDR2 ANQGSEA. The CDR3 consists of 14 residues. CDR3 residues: CSVEDGIVRAPAFF. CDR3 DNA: TGCAGCGTTGAAGATGGAATTGTACGAGCCCCGGCTTTCTTT.